These T cell receptor beta chains were read from a single sample in a study of breast tumors, draining lymph nodes, adjacent tissues. TCRdb fed the multiplex PCR reads into MiXCR, producing one record per CDR3 protein. The repertoire holds 20,000 to 25,000 distinct CDR3 sequences, with about 54% as singletons. The sequenced sample consisted of breast tumor tissue. The source of these receptors is a female donor with breast cancer. Some clones in this sample may be carry-over from other donors' samples. The CDR3 runs from the conserved cysteine through the conserved F or W. D genes are given only for firm matches. Clone size, where shown, is once, few, many, or a class for clones that have expanded.

j_call: TRBJ2-7; clone_size: medium-sized; v_call: TRBV6-6; d_call: TRBD2; cdr3_aa: CASRGGTSLYEQYF; cdr3_nt: TGTGCCAGCAGAGGAGGGACTAGCTTATACGAGCAGTACTTC
j_call: TRBJ2-3; clone_size: -; v_call: TRBV7-2; d_call: -; cdr3_aa: CASSLDYSSTDTQYF; cdr3_nt: TGTGCCAGCAGCTTGGACTACTCTAGCACAGATACGCAGTATTTT
j_call: TRBJ2-7; clone_size: -; v_call: TRBV4-2; d_call: TRBD2; cdr3_aa: CASSQDLAGGNEQYF; cdr3_nt: TGTGCCAGCAGCCAAGATCTAGCGGGAGGTAACGAGCAGTACTTC
j_call: TRBJ2-3; clone_size: -; v_call: TRBV7-9; d_call: TRBD2; cdr3_aa: CASSPSGGGQDTQYF; cdr3_nt: TGTGCCAGCAGCCCTAGCGGGGGCGGGCAGGATACGCAGTATTTT
j_call: TRBJ1-1; clone_size: -; v_call: TRBV3-1; d_call: -; cdr3_aa: CASSQSGQSTEAFF; cdr3_nt: TGTGCCAGCAGCCAGTCAGGACAGAGCACTGAAGCTTTCTTT
j_call: TRBJ2-5; clone_size: large; v_call: TRBV11-2; d_call: TRBD2; cdr3_aa: CASSPTGLAGGQGETQYF; cdr3_nt: TGTGCCAGCAGCCCCACGGGACTAGCGGGAGGTCAGGGGGAGACCCAGTACTTC
j_call: TRBJ2-7; clone_size: -; v_call: TRBV7-2; d_call: TRBD2; cdr3_aa: CASSLGLAGGIYEQYF; cdr3_nt: TGTGCCAGCAGCTTAGGACTAGCGGGGGGAATATACGAGCAGTACTTC
j_call: TRBJ2-1; clone_size: -; v_call: TRBV11-2; d_call: -; cdr3_aa: CASSLTNNEQFF; cdr3_nt: TGTGCCAGCAGCTTGACAAACAATGAGCAGTTCTTC
j_call: TRBJ1-2; clone_size: once; v_call: TRBV12-3/TRBV12-4; d_call: TRBD1; cdr3_aa: CASRGDRGNYGYTF; cdr3_nt: TGTGCCAGCAGAGGGGACAGGGGGAACTATGGCTACACCTTC
j_call: TRBJ2-7; clone_size: -; v_call: TRBV9; d_call: -; cdr3_aa: CASSPSYRTVISYEQYF; cdr3_nt: TGTGCCAGCAGCCCTTCGTATCGGACAGTTATCTCCTACGAGCAGTACTTC
j_call: TRBJ2-5; clone_size: many; v_call: TRBV7-9; d_call: TRBD2; cdr3_aa: CASSPGTSGRARETQYF; cdr3_nt: TGTGCCAGCAGCCCCGGGACTAGCGGGAGGGCCCGGGAGACCCAGTACTTC
j_call: TRBJ2-3; clone_size: -; v_call: TRBV2; d_call: TRBD2; cdr3_aa: CASRVTSVADTQYF; cdr3_nt: TGTGCCAGCAGGGTCACTAGCGTGGCAGATACGCAGTATTTT
j_call: TRBJ2-6; clone_size: medium-sized; v_call: TRBV7-2; d_call: TRBD1; cdr3_aa: CASSRQGAGANVLTF; cdr3_nt: TGTGCCAGCAGCCGACAGGGGGCTGGGGCCAACGTCCTGACTTTC
j_call: TRBJ2-7; clone_size: medium-sized; v_call: TRBV7-6; d_call: -; cdr3_aa: CASSSVDSPSYEQYF; cdr3_nt: TGTGCCAGCAGCTCGGTGGACAGCCCCTCCTACGAGCAGTACTTC
j_call: TRBJ1-6; clone_size: -; v_call: TRBV2; d_call: -; cdr3_aa: CASKGRGSGSSPLHF; cdr3_nt: TGTGCCAGCAAGGGCAGGGGATCCGGTTCCTCACCCCTCCACTTT
j_call: TRBJ2-7; clone_size: medium-sized; v_call: TRBV20-1; d_call: TRBD1; cdr3_aa: CSARERGQAIYEQYF; cdr3_nt: TGCAGTGCTAGAGAGAGGGGACAGGCAATATACGAGCAGTACTTC
j_call: TRBJ1-4; clone_size: -; v_call: TRBV4-3; d_call: -; cdr3_aa: CASSQDQRTNEKLFF; cdr3_nt: TGCGCCAGCAGCCAAGATCAACGGACTAATGAAAAACTGTTTTTT
j_call: TRBJ2-7; clone_size: -; v_call: TRBV20-1; d_call: -; cdr3_aa: CSAQRTGTYAQYF; cdr3_nt: TGCAGTGCTCAAAGGACTGGAACCTACGCGCAGTACTTC
j_call: TRBJ2-7; clone_size: once; v_call: TRBV29-1; d_call: TRBD2; cdr3_aa: CSVERLAGGDYEQYF; cdr3_nt: TGCAGCGTAGAGAGACTAGCGGGAGGGGATTACGAGCAGTACTTC
j_call: TRBJ1-2; clone_size: -; v_call: TRBV11-3; d_call: -; cdr3_aa: CASSLERAGGYTF; cdr3_nt: TGTGCCAGCAGCTTAGAACGGGCGGGGGGCTACACCTTC
j_call: TRBJ2-1; clone_size: -; v_call: TRBV7-8; d_call: TRBD2; cdr3_aa: CASSSSGRIDEQFF; cdr3_nt: TGTGCCAGCAGCTCTAGCGGGAGGATTGATGAGCAGTTCTTC
j_call: TRBJ1-4; clone_size: medium-sized; v_call: TRBV20-1; d_call: TRBD1; cdr3_aa: CSAPDSGTANEKLFF; cdr3_nt: TGCAGTGCTCCGGACTCGGGGACAGCAAATGAAAAACTGTTTTTT
j_call: TRBJ1-6; clone_size: -; v_call: TRBV9; d_call: -; cdr3_aa: CASSVEGSRSPLHF; cdr3_nt: TGTGCCAGCAGCGTAGAAGGGTCCCGTTCACCCCTCCACTTT
j_call: TRBJ1-5; clone_size: many; v_call: TRBV28; d_call: -; cdr3_aa: CASRTAGFGSNQPQHF; cdr3_nt: TGTGCCAGCAGAACAGCAGGGTTTGGGAGCAATCAGCCCCAGCATTTT
j_call: TRBJ2-1; clone_size: few; v_call: TRBV4-1; d_call: TRBD1; cdr3_aa: CASSLSDRGLSEQFF; cdr3_nt: TGCGCCAGCAGCCTTTCGGACAGGGGGCTCAGTGAGCAGTTCTTC
j_call: TRBJ2-1; clone_size: medium-sized; v_call: TRBV4-3; d_call: -; cdr3_aa: CASSQDPGMTYNEQFF; cdr3_nt: TGCGCCAGCAGCCAAGATCCGGGGATGACCTACAATGAGCAGTTCTTC
j_call: TRBJ1-2; clone_size: many; v_call: TRBV14; d_call: -; cdr3_aa: CASSQVLNGGNGYTF; cdr3_nt: TGTGCCAGCAGCCAAGTCTTGAACGGGGGGAATGGCTACACCTTC
j_call: TRBJ1-2; clone_size: once; v_call: TRBV5-1; d_call: -; cdr3_aa: CASSLGQANYGYTF; cdr3_nt: TGCGCCAGCAGCTTGGGACAGGCTAACTATGGCTACACCTTC
j_call: TRBJ1-2; clone_size: -; v_call: TRBV29-1; d_call: -; cdr3_aa: CSAAVGGGYTF; cdr3_nt: TGCAGCGCTGCGGTGGGTGGTGGCTACACCTTC
j_call: TRBJ2-2; clone_size: many; v_call: TRBV6-2/TRBV6-3; d_call: TRBD1; cdr3_aa: CASSRQGASVRNTGELFF; cdr3_nt: TGTGCCAGCAGTAGACAGGGGGCTTCGGTCCGGAACACCGGGGAGCTGTTTTTT
j_call: TRBJ2-2; clone_size: many; v_call: TRBV7-9; d_call: -; cdr3_aa: CASSPESESGELFF; cdr3_nt: TGTGCCAGCAGCCCCGAATCGGAGTCCGGGGAGCTGTTTTTT
j_call: TRBJ1-2; clone_size: once; v_call: TRBV7-9; d_call: TRBD1; cdr3_aa: CASSPPPGTANYGYTF; cdr3_nt: TGTGCCAGCAGCCCGCCCCCCGGGACAGCTAACTATGGCTACACCTTC
j_call: TRBJ2-7; clone_size: -; v_call: TRBV6-5; d_call: -; cdr3_aa: CASSPNPRVEQYF; cdr3_nt: TGTGCCAGCAGTCCCAACCCCAGGGTCGAGCAGTACTTC
j_call: TRBJ1-2; clone_size: few; v_call: TRBV20-1; d_call: TRBD1; cdr3_aa: CSAAGTGGYTF; cdr3_nt: TGCAGTGCTGCCGGGACAGGGGGCTACACCTTC
j_call: TRBJ2-7; clone_size: once; v_call: TRBV5-1; d_call: TRBD1; cdr3_aa: CASSVGQEYDEQYF; cdr3_nt: TGCGCCAGCAGCGTGGGACAGGAATACGACGAGCAGTACTTC
j_call: TRBJ2-7; clone_size: -; v_call: TRBV7-6; d_call: -; cdr3_aa: CASGTVSYEQYF; cdr3_nt: TGTGCCAGCGGCACAGTCTCCTACGAGCAGTACTTC
j_call: TRBJ1-2; clone_size: -; v_call: TRBV20-1; d_call: TRBD1; cdr3_aa: CSASDRGTDGYTF; cdr3_nt: TGCAGTGCTAGTGACAGGGGAACGGATGGCTACACCTTC
j_call: TRBJ2-1; clone_size: medium-sized; v_call: TRBV5-1; d_call: -; cdr3_aa: CASSWGGNYNEQFF; cdr3_nt: TGCGCCAGCAGCTGGGGCGGGAACTACAATGAGCAGTTCTTC
j_call: TRBJ2-5; clone_size: -; v_call: TRBV7-9; d_call: TRBD1; cdr3_aa: CASSRPGGETQYF; cdr3_nt: TGTGCCAGCAGCCGCCCAGGGGGAGAGACCCAGTACTTC
j_call: TRBJ1-1; clone_size: few; v_call: TRBV5-1; d_call: TRBD1; cdr3_aa: CASSWTGTGNAKMNTEAFF; cdr3_nt: TGCGCCAGCAGCTGGACCGGGACAGGGAACGCGAAGATGAACACTGAAGCTTTCTTT